The rows below give T cell receptor beta chains drawn from one sample of a study of cytomegalovirus exposure and HLA in healthy donors. Here immunoSEQ multiplex PCR was the method, and the copy in TCRdb shows in-frame clones only, minus some. Of about 200,000 clones listed, approximately 80% are singletons. The sequencing input was PBMCs. The receptors come from a woman between 25 and 40 years old in good health and CMV-seronegative. CDR3s include the opening cysteine and the closing phenylalanine or tryptophan. The D gene is left open where the match is weak. Rows may omit the clone size; those that give it use once, few, many or a size class.

clone size | J gene | V gene | D gene | CDR3 protein | CDR3 DNA
. | TRBJ2-7 | TRBV2 | . | CASSVSQGNREQYF | TGTGCCAGCAGTGTTAGTCAGGGAAATCGGGAGCAGTACTTC
few | TRBJ2-7 | TRBV6-4 | . | CASSVEAGSSYEQYF | TGTGCCAGCAGTGTTGAAGCGGGTAGCTCCTACGAGCAGTACTTC
. | TRBJ1-1 | TRBV10-3 | . | CAISDGRDTEAFF | TGTGCCATCAGTGATGGCAGGGATACTGAAGCTTTCTTT
. | TRBJ1-2 | TRBV18 | TRBD1 | CASSPGQGGLRGYTF | TGTGCCAGCTCACCAGGACAGGGGGGCCTAAGGGGCTACACCTTC
. | TRBJ2-7 | TRBV30 | TRBD1 | CAWSADRVSSEQYF | TGTGCCTGGAGTGCGGACAGGGTTTCGTCCGAGCAGTACTTC
. | TRBJ1-2 | TRBV5-1 | TRBD1 | CASSSGQGALGYTF | TGCGCCAGCAGCTCCGGACAGGGGGCGCTAGGCTACACCTTC
. | TRBJ2-1 | TRBV7-7 | TRBD2 | CASSLAAGVPNEQFF | TGTGCTAGCAGCTTAGCAGCGGGGGTACCCAATGAGCAGTTCTTC
few | TRBJ2-7 | TRBV18 | TRBD1 | CASSPLTGGGYEQYF | TGTGCCAGCTCACCTTTGACAGGGGGTGGCTACGAGCAGTACTTC
. | TRBJ1-5 | TRBV19 | TRBD1 | CASSTMTGSQPQHF | TGTGCCAGTAGTACCATGACAGGGTCTCAGCCCCAGCATTTT
. | TRBJ1-6 | TRBV5-6 | TRBD1 | CASSLPFNQGAPNSPLHF | TGTGCCAGCAGCTTGCCCTTCAATCAGGGGGCTCCCAATTCACCCCTCCACTTT
few | TRBJ1-2 | TRBV6-1 | . | CASRPGASYGYTF | TGTGCCAGCAGGCCAGGGGCTTCCTATGGCTACACCTTC
. | TRBJ1-4 | TRBV7-8 | TRBD1 | CASSGGTDSLTNEKLFF | TGTGCCAGCAGCGGGGGGACAGACAGCCTTACTAATGAAAAACTGTTTTTT
once | TRBJ2-7 | TRBV7-9 | . | CASSPLTGPPSEQYF | TGTGCCAGCAGCCCCCTGACAGGTCCCCCCAGCGAGCAGTACTTC
. | TRBJ1-4 | TRBV5-1 | TRBD1 | CASSLDGQGNEKLFF | TGCGCCAGCAGCTTGGACGGACAGGGGAATGAAAAACTGTTTTTT
. | TRBJ1-2 | TRBV7-9 | TRBD1 | CASSSGTGGSYGYTF | TGTGCCAGCAGCTCCGGGACAGGGGGCAGTTATGGCTACACCTTC
. | TRBJ2-1 | TRBV15 | . | CATSRGVGLEQFF | TGTGCCACCAGCAGAGGGGTAGGACTGGAGCAGTTCTTC